The 19 T cell receptor beta chains given below trace back to one sample, sequenced in a study of blood T cell repertoires in COVID-19. Libraries were prepared by immunoSEQ multiplex PCR; TCRdb keeps only in-frame clonotypes and omits some of them. The sample holds approximately 220,000 clones, about 86% seen once. Sequenced material: peripheral blood. These receptors were collected from a woman aged 55-70 years with acute or convalescent COVID-19.

V is TRBV19 and J is TRBJ2-5; TRBD1 is a possible D gene (5 bases). The CDR3 has 14 residues. Between the trimmed V and J ends, which lost 3 bases and 5 bases, there was a span of 13 bases. The V gene's germline CDR1 is LNHDA and CDR2 SQIVND (reference sequence). In nucleotides, the CDR3 is TGTGCCAGTAGTATCGAAGGGGCAGGGGAGACCCAGTACTTC. It specifies CASSIEGAGETQYF.

V and J are TRBV5-1 and TRBJ1-2, with 7 bases lining up with TRBD1. Germline assignment: CDR1 SGHRS and CDR2 YFSETQ. Trimming cost V 4 bases and J 2 bases; bases outside gene matches: 5. CDR3 size: 14 residues. The CDR3 region has the DNA TGCGCCAGCAGCGCGAGACAGGGCAACTATGGCTACACCTTC. Its protein is CASSARQGNYGYTF.

The gene calls are TRBV15 and TRBJ1-3; D not resolved. The CDR3 runs 13 residues. Trimming took 0 bases from V and 7 from J, leaving 7 bases between them. Germline V gene data show CDR1 as LNHNV and CDR2 as YYDKDF (reference sequence). The CDR3 DNA sequence: TGTGCCACCAGCAGAGATTTGAGGAACACCATATATTTT. The encoded protein is CATSRDLRNTIYF.

The gene calls are TRBV30 and TRBJ2-1; weak D call: TRBD1 (7 bases). V lost 4 bases and J lost 10, with 14 bases in between. This CDR3 has 12 residues. The germline V gene encodes CDR1 GTSNPN and CDR2 SVGIG (reference sequence). The CDR3 spells CAWTGGGREQFF. The CDR3 DNA sequence: TGTGCCTGGACAGGGGGAGGAAGGGAGCAGTTCTTC.

The J gene is TRBJ2-2, the V gene TRBV7-2, with D perhaps matching TRBD2 (5 bases). The CDR3 consists of 16 residues. The germline V gene has CDR1 SGHTA and CDR2 FQGNSA. V lost 5 bases to trimming and J lost 2 bases, with 15 bases between them. CDR3 residues: CASSPARGSNTGELFF. In nucleotides, the CDR3 is TGTGCCAGCAGCCCCGCCCGAGGGTCTAACACCGGGGAGCTGTTTTTT.

The rearrangement links TRBV11-1 to TRBJ2-2, with D uncertain. The CDR3 is 14 amino acids. The germline V gene encodes CDR1 SGHAT and CDR2 FQDESV (reference sequence). Trimming took 3 bases from V and 1 from J, leaving 6 bases between them. The CDR3 nucleotides read TGTGCCAGCAGCTTCGAGATGAACACCGGGGAGCTGTTTTTT. Translating it yields CASSFEMNTGELFF.

The rearrangement joins TRBV30 to TRBJ1-1, with D perhaps matching TRBD1 (6 bases). The V gene lost 0 bases and the J gene lost 8 bases, with 13 bases spanning the gap. The CDR3 has 13 amino acids. The germline CDR1 and CDR2 sequences are GTSNPN and SVGIG (reference sequence). CDR3 in amino acids: CAWSVPGQGEAFF. CDR3 in DNA: TGTGCCTGGAGTGTACCTGGCCAGGGGGAAGCTTTCTTT.

The chain couples TRBV5-1 to TRBJ2-5; D possibly corresponds to TRBD2 (6 bases). V dropped 8 bases and J dropped 5 bases, with 19 bases sitting between them. The CDR3 covers 14 residues. CDR1 and CDR2 from the germline V gene are SGHRS and YFSETQ. The CDR3 reads CAREGRTRGETQYF. In nucleotides, the CDR3 is TGCGCCAGGGAGGGTAGGACGAGGGGTGAGACCCAGTACTTC.

The chain uses TRBV2 and TRBJ2-4; TRBD1 matches at 8 bases. The V segment lost 7 bases and the J segment 6 bases; nucleotides outside the gene matches: 5. This CDR3 region has 13 residues. Germline V gene lookup returns CDR1 SNHLY and CDR2 FYNNEI. CDR3 sequence: CASKGQGANIQYF. CDR3 coding DNA: TGTGCCAGCAAGGGGCAGGGGGCAAACATTCAGTACTTC.

This chain links TRBV4-2 with TRBJ2-3, with TRBD2 as a possible D gene (6 bases). Germline CDR1 reads LGHNA; CDR2 reads YNFKEQ. Trimming cost V 2 bases and J 2 bases, with 14 bases left between them. This CDR3 is built from 16 residues. Written as DNA, the CDR3 is TGTGCCAGCAGCCAACCCGGGACTGGGAACACAGATACGCAGTATTTT. Its translation is CASSQPGTGNTDTQYF.

This chain connects TRBV19 to TRBJ2-1; tentative D call: TRBD2 (6 bases). This CDR3 is built from 15 residues. Trimming pared 6 bases from V and 0 bases from J, leaving 12 bases between. The germline CDR1 and CDR2 sequences are LNHDA and SQIVND (reference sequence). CDR3 region: CASRPRRDSYNEQFF. CDR3 bases: TGTGCCAGTAGGCCTCGGAGGGACTCCTACAATGAGCAGTTCTTC.

The chain couples TRBV5-1 to TRBJ1-2; 7 bases are a match to TRBD1. Trimming removed 4 bases from V and 2 bases from J; junction bases left unmatched: 11. The CDR3 consists of 16 residues. Germline-derived CDR1 and CDR2 are SGHRS and YFSETQ. This CDR3 is CASSLISTGRNYGYTF. The CDR3 DNA sequence: TGCGCCAGCAGCCTGATCTCGACAGGGAGGAACTATGGCTACACCTTC.

This chain links TRBV28 with TRBJ1-2, with 9 nucleotides matching TRBD1. The ends lost 5 bases at V and 7 bases at J; junction bases unmatched: 11. Germline CDR1 MDHEN, CDR2 SYDVKM. The CDR3 runs 15 residues. The chain's CDR3 is CASSVGQGRGGGYTF. The CDR3 DNA is TGTGCCAGCAGTGTGGGACAGGGACGAGGGGGTGGCTACACCTTC.

This clone was seen just once. J is TRBJ1-1 and V is TRBV28; no firm D call. V was shortened by 2 bases and J by 0 bases, with 10 bases between the two germline ends. Germline assignment: CDR1 MDHEN and CDR2 SYDVKM. The CDR3 has 15 amino acids. Written as DNA, the CDR3 is TGTGCCAGCAGTTTAATGGGCAGCTTGAACACTGAAGCTTTCTTT. Its translation: CASSLMGSLNTEAFF.

The chain uses TRBV4-2 and TRBJ1-4, with a possible D match to TRBD1 (5 bases). Trimming pared 1 base from V and 5 bases from J, leaving 8 bases between. The CDR3 sequence is 14 residues long. Germline CDR1 and CDR2: LGHNA and YNFKEQ. This CDR3 reads CASSQGQNNEKLFF. For the CDR3, the DNA is TGTGCCAGCAGCCAAGGACAGAACAATGAAAAACTGTTTTTT.

The chain joins TRBV6-6 to TRBJ2-7, with 10 bases lining up with TRBD1. Germline CDR1 MNHNY, CDR2 SVGAGI (reference sequence). The CDR3 contains 14 residues. Trimming cost V 6 bases and J 4 bases; bases outside gene matches: 6. CDR3 in amino acids: CASSPGQGTYEQYF. CDR3 coding DNA: TGTGCCAGCAGCCCGGGACAGGGGACTTACGAGCAGTACTTC.

About this clone: Other DNA sequences in the sample encode the same CDR3. The chain combines TRBV9 with TRBJ2-1, with D possibly being TRBD2 (5 bases). CDR1 is SGDLS, CDR2 YYNGEE, per germline. V lost 4 bases and J 0 bases, leaving 11 bases between the germline ends. The CDR3 runs 15 residues. The CDR3 coding sequence is TGTGCCAGCAGCCCCCGAGGGCCCTCCTACAATGAGCAGTTCTTC. Its protein is CASSPRGPSYNEQFF.

The chain couples TRBV18 to TRBJ2-3; 8 positions agree with TRBD2. The CDR3 is made up of 14 amino acids. The junction had 5 bases not matched to a gene; V was cut back by 6 bases and J by 3 bases. Germline V gene lookup returns CDR1 KGHSH and CDR2 LQKENI. CDR3 sequence reads: CASSPGLGTDTQYF. The CDR3 coding sequence is TGTGCCAGCTCCCCGGGACTAGGGACAGATACGCAGTATTTT.

The sample holds one count of this clone. V usage is TRBV2 and J usage is TRBJ1-6; D is unresolved. Trimming removed 8 bases at V and 6 bases at J, with 14 bases between. CDR3 length: 14 amino acids. Germline-derived CDR1 and CDR2 are SNHLY and FYNNEI. The CDR3 spells CASRVGVGNSPLHF. The CDR3 DNA sequence: TGTGCCAGCCGCGTCGGGGTGGGTAATTCACCCCTCCACTTT. The whole variable domain, filled in from reference TRBV2 and TRBJ1-6, reads EPEVTQTPSHQVTQMGQEVILRCVPISNHLYFYWYRQILGQKVEFLVSFYNNEISEKSEIFDDQFSVERPDGSNFTLKIRSTKLEDSAMYFCASRVGVGNSPLHFGNGTRLTVT.